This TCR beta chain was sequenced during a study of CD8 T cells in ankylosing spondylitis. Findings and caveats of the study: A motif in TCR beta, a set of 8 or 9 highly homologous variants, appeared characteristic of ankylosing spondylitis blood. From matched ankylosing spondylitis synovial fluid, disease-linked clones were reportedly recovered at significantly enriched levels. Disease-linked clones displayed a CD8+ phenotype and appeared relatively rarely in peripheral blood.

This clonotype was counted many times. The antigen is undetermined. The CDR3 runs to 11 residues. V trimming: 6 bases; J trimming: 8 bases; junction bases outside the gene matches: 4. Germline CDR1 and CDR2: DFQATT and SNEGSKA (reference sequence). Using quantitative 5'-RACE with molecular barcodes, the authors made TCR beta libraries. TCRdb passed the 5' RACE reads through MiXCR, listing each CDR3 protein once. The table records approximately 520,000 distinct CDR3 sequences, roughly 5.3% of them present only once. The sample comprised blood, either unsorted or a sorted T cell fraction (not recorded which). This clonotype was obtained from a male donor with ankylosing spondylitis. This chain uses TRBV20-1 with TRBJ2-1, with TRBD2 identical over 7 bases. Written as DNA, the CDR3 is TGCAGTGCCCAAGGACTAGATGAGCAGTTCTTC. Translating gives CSAQGLDEQFF.